The present entry profiles one T cell receptor beta chain with its context. This record comes from a study of blood T cell repertoires in COVID-19. Study context: T cells, B-cell-depleted T cells, or PBMCs supplied cDNA or gDNA.

The protocol was immunoSEQ multiplex PCR, while the TCRdb copy is restricted to in-frame clones and leaves out a portion. In the table there are 250,000 to 350,000 clones, 70% to 90% of which are singletons. The sequenced sample consisted of peripheral blood. This clonotype was sampled from a man younger than 35 with active or convalescent COVID-19.

The DNA for the CDR3 is TGTGCCTCCACGCCGGGGGGCTACCTACTTAGTGAGCAGTACTTC. It encodes CASTPGGYLLSEQYF. The chain has TRBV7-2 and TRBJ2-7; tentative D call: TRBD2 (7 bases). Trimming shortened V by 11 bases and J by 7 bases, and 27 bases separated the two germline ends. The CDR3 consists of 15 residues. Germline CDR1 SGHTA, CDR2 FQGNSA.